This T cell receptor (beta chain) was identified during a study of blood T cell repertoires in COVID-19. Original methodology: Estimated nucleated cell counts came from reference gene primer amplification. Generated by immunoSEQ multiplex PCR, the TCRdb table keeps only in-frame clones and is missing some. V and J calls and clone size are as listed in that table; D and trimming were resolved from the DNA. Among 150,000 to 200,000 clones listed, 82% were seen once. The sequenced sample was peripheral blood. The sequence was obtained from a human donor with acute or convalescent COVID-19. The donor label of this sample is uncertain.

Here the CDR3 reads CSASDGLEPQHF. CDR3 DNA: TGCAGTGCTAGTGATGGCTTGGAGCCCCAGCATTTT. The gene calls are TRBV20-1 and TRBJ1-5; D is unclear. Trimming took 3 bases from V and 8 from J, leaving 11 bases between them. This CDR3 comprises 12 residues. Germline CDR1 reads DFQATT; CDR2 reads SNEGSKA (reference sequence).